Listed here are 8 T cell receptor beta chains from one sample, sequenced in a study of blood T cell repertoires in COVID-19. Repertoires were generated with immunoSEQ multiplex PCR, while TCRdb's copy carries only in-frame clones and drops some. The repertoire includes some 250,000 clones, roughly 80% of them detected once, and roughly 3.3% sits in the top ten. The sample was peripheral blood. All receptors come from a woman younger than 35 with acute or convalescent COVID-19.

The chain has TRBV2 and TRBJ1-1, with 8 bases that match TRBD1. The germline CDR1 and CDR2 sequences are SNHLY and FYNNEI. V was clipped by 2 bases and J by 3 bases; unmatched bases: 14. The CDR3 is 18 amino acids. CDR3 amino acids: CASSEFGAGGAWYTEAFF. The CDR3, as DNA: TGTGCCAGCAGTGAATTTGGGGCAGGGGGCGCGTGGTACACTGAAGCTTTCTTT.

The chain has TRBV6-6 and TRBJ2-7; possible D gene TRBD2, 5 bases. CDR3 length: 13 amino acids. The V and J ends lost 7 bases and 9 bases respectively, with 19 bases between them. Per the germline V gene, CDR1 is MNHNY and CDR2 is SVGAGI (reference sequence). In DNA, the CDR3 is TGTGCCAGCATCCTGGAGGTGGGGAATAGGCAGTACTTC. Translated, it gives CASILEVGNRQYF.

The chain links TRBV5-1 to TRBJ2-1; D possibly corresponds to TRBD1 (6 bases). V lost 4 bases to trimming and J lost 5 bases, with 16 bases between them. Germline V gives CDR1 SGHRS, CDR2 YFSETQ. This CDR3 contains 15 residues. CDR3 amino acids: CASSPLGGTNNEQFF. Here the CDR3 DNA reads TGCGCCAGCAGCCCGCTTGGGGGCACCAACAATGAGCAGTTCTTC.

This chain links TRBV28 with TRBJ1-5, with D possibly matching TRBD1 (6 bases). CDR3 length: 16 residues. Germline-derived CDR1 and CDR2 are MDHEN and SYDVKM. Deletions cut 8 bases from V and 3 bases from J, with 20 bases between. The CDR3 region has the DNA TGTGCCAGCTCCTTTTGGCAGGGGAGAATCAATCAGCCCCAGCATTTT. It is translated as CASSFWQGRINQPQHF.

This clone has just a few counts. The V and J genes are TRBV5-4 and TRBJ2-7, with TRBD2 identical over 11 bases. Germline CDR1 is SGHNT and CDR2 is YYREEE (reference sequence). The CDR3 loop spans 15 amino acids. V lost 4 bases, J lost 3 bases, and 6 bases stayed unmatched. CDR3 loop: CASSQGLADLYEQYF. DNA for the CDR3: TGTGCCAGCAGCCAGGGACTAGCGGACCTCTACGAGCAGTACTTC.

This clone was detected only a few times. The chain has TRBV2 and TRBJ2-1; TRBD2 matches 9 bases. The CDR3 contains 17 residues. Germline lookup yields CDR1 SNHLY and CDR2 FYNNEI. The trim removed 0 bases at V and 7 bases at J, leaving 10 bases unmatched. The CDR3 reads CASSEAPPGLAINEQFF. CDR3 bases: TGTGCCAGCAGTGAAGCGCCACCGGGACTAGCAATTAATGAGCAGTTCTTC.

The genes are TRBV9 and TRBJ1-2; D perhaps matches TRBD1 (5 bases). V dropped 0 bases and J dropped 3 bases, with 12 bases sitting between them. The CDR3 extends over 15 amino acids. The germline CDR1 and CDR2 sequences are SGDLS and YYNGEE. DNA of the CDR3: TGTGCCAGCAGCGTAGCTAGGTCAGGGTACTATGGCTACACCTTC. Translating gives CASSVARSGYYGYTF. Combining the CDR3 with reference TRBV9 and TRBJ1-2 gives the whole variable domain DSGVTQTPKHLITATGQRVTLRCSPRSGDLSVYWYQQSLDQGLQFLIQYYNGEERAKGNILERFSAQQFPDLHSELNLSSLELGDSALYFCASSVARSGYYGYTFGSGTRLTVV.

V usage is TRBV7-8 and J usage is TRBJ2-2; D may be TRBD2 (5 bases). Germline V gene data show CDR1 as SGHVS and CDR2 as FQNEAQ. V lost 1 base to trimming and J lost 5 bases, with 14 bases between them. CDR3 length: 16 residues. The CDR3 nucleotides read TGTGCCAGCAGCTTAGTGAGGGCGCTCCCGACCGGGGAGCTGTTTTTT. It yields the protein CASSLVRALPTGELFF.